This TCR beta chain was profiled in a study of blood T cells in healthy people across ages. This clonotype showed up just a few times. The use of a sample-barcoded 5' primer and a J-beta primer mix characterized a second PCR of roughly 7 to 12 cycles. Every sample returned 3 million or more CDR3-containing paired-end reads. TCRdb processed the 5' RACE reads anew with MiXCR; each CDR3 protein has one entry. The sample lists around 800,000 distinct CDR3 sequences, around 45% seen once, with roughly 19% in the top ten. CDR3 length equals 15 residues. Losses at the gene ends were 1 base for V and 9 bases for J; bases not matched to a gene: 6. The V gene's germline CDR1 is SGHTA and CDR2 FQGNSA.

The source of this sequence is a man aged 55-75 years in good health. This chain links TRBV7-2 with TRBJ2-1, with 10 bases that match TRBD1. Sequenced material: blood. This CDR3 is CASSLEGQGLSEQFF. The CDR3 DNA follows: TGTGCCAGCAGCTTAGAGGGACAGGGGCTAAGTGAGCAGTTCTTC. Supplemented by reference TRBV7-2 and TRBJ2-1, the full variable domain reads GAGVSQSPSNKVTEKGKDVELRCDPISGHTALYWYRQSLGQGLEFLIYFQGNSAPDKSGLPSDRFSAERTGGSVSTLTIQRTQQEDSAVYLCASSLEGQGLSEQFFGPGTRLTVL.